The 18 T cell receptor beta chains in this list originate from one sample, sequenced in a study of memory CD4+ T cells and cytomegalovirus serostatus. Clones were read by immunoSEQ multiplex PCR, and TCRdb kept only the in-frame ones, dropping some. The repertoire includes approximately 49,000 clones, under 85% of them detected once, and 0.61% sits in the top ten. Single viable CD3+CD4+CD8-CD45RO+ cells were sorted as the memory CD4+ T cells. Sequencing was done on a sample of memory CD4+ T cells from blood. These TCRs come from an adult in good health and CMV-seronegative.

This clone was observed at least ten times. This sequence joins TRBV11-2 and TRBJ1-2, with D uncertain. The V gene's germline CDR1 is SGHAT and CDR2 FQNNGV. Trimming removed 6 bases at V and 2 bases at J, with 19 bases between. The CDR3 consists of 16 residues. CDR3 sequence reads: CASRSHRDSGNYGYTF. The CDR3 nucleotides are TGTGCCAGCAGGAGCCACCGGGATTCGGGCAACTATGGCTACACCTTC.

DNA for the CDR3: TGTGCCAGCAACCCTTTAGTGAGCAGGTTTGCAGACCCGAACACTGAAGCTTTCTTT. It specifies CASNPLVSRFADPNTEAFF. The J gene is TRBJ1-1, the V gene TRBV28; D ambiguous. The germline V gene encodes CDR1 MDHEN and CDR2 SYDVKM. This CDR3 is 19 amino acids long. Between the trimmed V and J ends, which lost 7 bases and 1 base, there was a span of 28 bases.

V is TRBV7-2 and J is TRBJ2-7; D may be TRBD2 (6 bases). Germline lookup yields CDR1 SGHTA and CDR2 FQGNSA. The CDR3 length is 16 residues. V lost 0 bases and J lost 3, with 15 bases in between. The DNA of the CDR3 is TGTGCCAGCAGCTTAGCCGGGGGAAGCCCTAACTACGAGCAGTACTTC. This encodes CASSLAGGSPNYEQYF. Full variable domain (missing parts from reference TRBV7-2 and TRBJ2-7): GAGVSQSPSNKVTEKGKDVELRCDPISGHTALYWYRQSLGQGLEFLIYFQGNSAPDKSGLPSDRFSAERTGGSVSTLTIQRTQQEDSAVYLCASSLAGGSPNYEQYFGPGTRLTVT.

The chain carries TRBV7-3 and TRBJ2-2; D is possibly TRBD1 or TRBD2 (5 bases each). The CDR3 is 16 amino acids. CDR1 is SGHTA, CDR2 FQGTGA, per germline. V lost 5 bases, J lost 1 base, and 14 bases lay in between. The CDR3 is CASSPVRGRNTGELFF. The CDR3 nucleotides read TGTGCCAGCAGCCCAGTCCGGGGCCGGAACACCGGGGAGCTGTTTTTT.

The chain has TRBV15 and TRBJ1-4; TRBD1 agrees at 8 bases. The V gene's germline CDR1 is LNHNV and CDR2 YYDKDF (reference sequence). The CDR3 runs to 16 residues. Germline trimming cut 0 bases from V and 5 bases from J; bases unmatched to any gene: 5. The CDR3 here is CATSRDPRTGNEKLFF. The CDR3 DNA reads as TGTGCCACCAGCAGAGATCCAAGGACAGGGAATGAAAAACTGTTTTTT.

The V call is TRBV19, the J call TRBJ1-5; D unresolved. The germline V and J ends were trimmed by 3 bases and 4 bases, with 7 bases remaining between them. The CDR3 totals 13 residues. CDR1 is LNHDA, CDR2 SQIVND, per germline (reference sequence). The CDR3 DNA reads TGTGCCAGTAGTATCCAGATAAATCAGCCCCAGCATTTT. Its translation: CASSIQINQPQHF.

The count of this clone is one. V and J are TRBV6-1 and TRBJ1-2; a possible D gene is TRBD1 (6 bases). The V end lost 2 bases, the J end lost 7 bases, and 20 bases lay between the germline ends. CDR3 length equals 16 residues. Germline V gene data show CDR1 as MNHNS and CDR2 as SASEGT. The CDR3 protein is CASSEPVGGAVIGYTF. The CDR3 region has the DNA TGTGCCAGCAGTGAACCGGTCGGGGGGGCGGTGATTGGCTACACCTTC.

The CDR3, as DNA: TGCGCCAGCAGCCCCATTCCTAACAATGAGCAGTTCTTC. Translating gives CASSPIPNNEQFF. The V and J genes are TRBV5-1 and TRBJ2-1, with unresolved D. The CDR3 length is 13 residues. Germline CDR1 is SGHRS and CDR2 is YFSETQ. Trimming removed 4 bases from V and 5 bases from J, with 10 bases in between.

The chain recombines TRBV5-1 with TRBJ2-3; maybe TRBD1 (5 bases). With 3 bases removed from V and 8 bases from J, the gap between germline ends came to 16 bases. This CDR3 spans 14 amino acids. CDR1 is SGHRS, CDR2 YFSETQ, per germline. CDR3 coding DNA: TGCGCCAGCAGCTCTGGACAAGGCAAAGGTACGCAGTATTTT. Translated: CASSSGQGKGTQYF.

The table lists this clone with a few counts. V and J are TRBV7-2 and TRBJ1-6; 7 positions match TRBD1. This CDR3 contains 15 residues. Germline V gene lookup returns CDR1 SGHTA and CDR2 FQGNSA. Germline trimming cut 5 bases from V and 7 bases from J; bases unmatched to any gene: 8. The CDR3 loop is CASSQTGSGNSPLHF. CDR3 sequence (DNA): TGTGCCAGCAGCCAGACAGGGTCGGGCAATTCACCCCTCCACTTT.

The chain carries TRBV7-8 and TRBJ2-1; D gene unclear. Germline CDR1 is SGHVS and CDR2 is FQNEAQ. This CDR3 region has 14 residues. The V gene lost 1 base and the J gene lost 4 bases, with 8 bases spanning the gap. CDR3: CASSLVAEYNEQFF. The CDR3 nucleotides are TGTGCCAGCAGCTTAGTGGCGGAGTACAATGAGCAGTTCTTC. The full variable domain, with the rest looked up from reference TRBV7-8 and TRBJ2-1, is GAGVSQSPRYKVAKRGQDVALRCDPISGHVSLFWYQQALGQGPEFLTYFQNEAQLDKSGLPSDRFFAERPEGSVSTLKIQRTQQEDSAVYLCASSLVAEYNEQFFGPGTRLTVL.

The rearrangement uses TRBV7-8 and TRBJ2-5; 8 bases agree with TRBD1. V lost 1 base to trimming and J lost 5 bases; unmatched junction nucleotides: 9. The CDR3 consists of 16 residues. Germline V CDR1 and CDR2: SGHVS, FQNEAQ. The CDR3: CASSLGFQGAGETQYF. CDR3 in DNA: TGTGCCAGCAGCTTAGGGTTCCAGGGGGCCGGGGAGACCCAGTACTTC.

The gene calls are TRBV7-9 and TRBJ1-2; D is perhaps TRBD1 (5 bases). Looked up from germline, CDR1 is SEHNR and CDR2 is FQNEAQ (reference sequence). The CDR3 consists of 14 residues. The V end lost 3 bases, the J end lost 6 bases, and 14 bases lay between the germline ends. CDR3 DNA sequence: TGTGCCAGCAGCTTGCGGGCAGGGTGGCATGGCTACACCTTC. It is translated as CASSLRAGWHGYTF. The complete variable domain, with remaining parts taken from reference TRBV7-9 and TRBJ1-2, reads DTGVSQNPRHKITKRGQNVTFRCDPISEHNRLYWYRQTLGQGPEFLTYFQNEAQLEKSRLLSDRFSAERPKGSFSTLEIQRTEQGDSAMYLCASSLRAGWHGYTFGSGTRLTVV.

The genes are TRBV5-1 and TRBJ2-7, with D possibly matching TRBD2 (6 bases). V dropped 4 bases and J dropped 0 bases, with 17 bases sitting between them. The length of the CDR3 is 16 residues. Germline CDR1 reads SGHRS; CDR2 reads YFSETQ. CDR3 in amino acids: CASSPRREPFSYEQYF. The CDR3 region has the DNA TGCGCCAGCAGCCCACGGAGGGAGCCCTTCTCCTACGAGCAGTACTTC.

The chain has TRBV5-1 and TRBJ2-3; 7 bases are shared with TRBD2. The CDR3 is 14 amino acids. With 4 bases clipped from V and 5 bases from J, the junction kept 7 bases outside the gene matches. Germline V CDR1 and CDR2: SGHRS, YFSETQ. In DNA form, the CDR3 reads TGCGCCAGCAGCCCGGTAGGGAGGGGAGATACGCAGTATTTT. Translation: CASSPVGRGDTQYF.

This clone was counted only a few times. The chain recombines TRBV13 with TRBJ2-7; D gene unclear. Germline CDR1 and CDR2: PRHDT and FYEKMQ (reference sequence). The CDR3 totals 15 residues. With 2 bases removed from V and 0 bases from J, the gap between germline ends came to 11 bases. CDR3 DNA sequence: TGTGCCAGCAGCTTAAGGACGGAGAGCTCCTACGAGCAGTACTTC. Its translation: CASSLRTESSYEQYF.

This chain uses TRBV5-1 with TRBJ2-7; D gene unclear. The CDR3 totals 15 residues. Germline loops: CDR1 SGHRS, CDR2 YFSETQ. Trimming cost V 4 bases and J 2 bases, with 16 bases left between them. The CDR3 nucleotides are TGCGCCAGCAGCAGTGACCCCACCATTACCTACGAGCAGTACTTC. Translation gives CASSSDPTITYEQYF. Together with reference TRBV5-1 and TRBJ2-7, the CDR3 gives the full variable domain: KAGVTQTPRYLIKTRGQQVTLSCSPISGHRSVSWYQQTPGQGLQFLFEYFSETQRNKGNFPGRFSGRQFSNSRSEMNVSTLELGDSALYLCASSSDPTITYEQYFGPGTRLTVT.

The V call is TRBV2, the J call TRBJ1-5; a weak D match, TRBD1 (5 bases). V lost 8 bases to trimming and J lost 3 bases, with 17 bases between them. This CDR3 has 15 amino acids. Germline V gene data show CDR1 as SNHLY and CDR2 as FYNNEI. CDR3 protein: CASEATGPSNQPQHF. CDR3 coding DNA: TGTGCCAGCGAAGCGACGGGGCCTTCCAATCAGCCCCAGCATTTT.